This T cell receptor beta chain was identified during a study of response to subunit inactivated influenza vaccine. A single record per CDR3 protein comes from TCRdb applying MiXCR to the RT-PCR reads. The repertoire holds about 520,000 distinct CDR3 sequences, approximately 7.8% seen once, with over 10% in the top ten. The germline CDR1 and CDR2 sequences are SGHTA and FQGNSA. The CDR3 sequence is 12 residues long. Trimming left V 4 bases short and J 8 bases short, with 11 bases between. This clonotype has only a few counts. The origin of this receptor is a man between 50 and 75 years old who received an inactivated influenza vaccine. The sample was PBMCs from blood, taken around 25 months after vaccination. The V gene is TRBV7-2, the J gene TRBJ1-2; D gene ambiguous. The CDR3 reads CASSSPFGGYTF. The DNA for the CDR3 is TGTGCCAGCAGCTCCCCTTTTGGGGGCTACACCTTC.